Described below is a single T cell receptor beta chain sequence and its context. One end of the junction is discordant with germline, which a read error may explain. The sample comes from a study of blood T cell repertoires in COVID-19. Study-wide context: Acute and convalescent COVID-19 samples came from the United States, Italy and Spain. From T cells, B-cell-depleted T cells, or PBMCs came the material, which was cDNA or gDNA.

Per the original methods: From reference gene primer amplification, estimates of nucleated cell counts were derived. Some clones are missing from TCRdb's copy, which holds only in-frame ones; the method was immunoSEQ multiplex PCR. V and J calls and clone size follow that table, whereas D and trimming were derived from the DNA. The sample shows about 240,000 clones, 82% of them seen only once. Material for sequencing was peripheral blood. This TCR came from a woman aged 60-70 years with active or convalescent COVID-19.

The CDR3 is CASSFNPGQGQIF. The CDR3 nucleotides are TGTGCCAGCAGCTTCAATCCGGGACAGGGTCAAATCTTT. The gene calls are TRBV7-3 and TRBJ1-1; 9 bases are shared with TRBD1. This CDR3 is built from 13 residues. Germline V gene sequence: CDR1 SGHTA, CDR2 FQGTGA.